This T cell receptor (beta chain) is from a study of blood T cell repertoires in COVID-19. Study-level information: The United States, Italy and Spain provided the acute and convalescent COVID-19 samples.

Original methodology: Amplification of reference gene primers provided the estimated nucleated cell counts. Sequencing used immunoSEQ multiplex PCR; TCRdb keeps in-frame clones, though not all of them. D and trimming come from the DNA, and the V and J calls and clone size come from that table. Of almost 350,000 clones in the sample, approximately 89% were seen once. CDR1 is SNHLY, CDR2 FYNNEI, per germline. Trimming left V 9 bases short and J 6 bases short, with 15 bases between. The CDR3 consists of 14 residues. The chain couples TRBV2 to TRBJ1-6; D is possibly TRBD1 (5 bases). This receptor was obtained from a woman in her sixties with COVID-19, enrolled during active disease. Sequences were obtained from peripheral blood. CDR3 bases: TGTGCCAGAGGGGCAGGCGGCCGTAATTCACCCCTCCACTTT. This translates into CARGAGGRNSPLHF. Full variable domain (missing parts from reference TRBV2 and TRBJ1-6): EPEVTQTPSHQVTQMGQEVILRCVPISNHLYFYWYRQILGQKVEFLVSFYNNEISEKSEIFDDQFSVERPDGSNFTLKIRSTKLEDSAMYFCARGAGGRNSPLHFGNGTRLTVT.